A selection of T cell receptor beta chains follows, all from one sample in a study of OX40 agonist ivuxolimab in advanced cancers. Clones were sequenced by immunoSEQ multiplex PCR, and TCRdb holds only the in-frame ones, with some missing. The repertoire holds approximately 8,200 clones, with roughly 88% as singletons. This specimen was CD4+ or CD8+ T cells sorted from blood, taken in a trial of the OX40 agonist ivuxolimab. The receptors were gathered from an adult with an advanced solid tumor such as melanoma, head and neck, liver or kidney cancer. The CDR3 runs from the conserved cysteine through the conserved F or W. D genes are given only for firm matches. A clone size is listed for some rows: how often the clone was seen (once, few, many), or a class if it is expanded.

J gene: TRBJ2-2; V gene: TRBV7-4; D gene: NA; clone size: NA; CDR3 protein: CASSTRDRRCTGELFF; CDR3 DNA: TGTGCCAGCAGCACCCGAGACAGGCGGTGCACCGGGGAGCTGTTTTTT
J gene: TRBJ1-4; V gene: TRBV30; D gene: NA; clone size: NA; CDR3 protein: CAWSVQSLDNEKLFF; CDR3 DNA: TGTGCCTGGAGTGTACAGTCACTAGATAATGAAAAACTGTTTTTT
J gene: TRBJ1-3; V gene: TRBV5-4; D gene: NA; clone size: NA; CDR3 protein: CASSLGQTSGNTIYF; CDR3 DNA: TGTGCCAGCAGCTTAGGGCAGACCTCTGGAAACACCATATATTTT
J gene: TRBJ2-1; V gene: TRBV28; D gene: NA; clone size: NA; CDR3 protein: CASSPYRVGNEQFF; CDR3 DNA: TGTGCCAGCAGCCCTTACAGGGTTGGCAATGAGCAGTTCTTC
J gene: TRBJ2-3; V gene: TRBV7-2; D gene: NA; clone size: NA; CDR3 protein: CASSLGTSTDTQYF; CDR3 DNA: TGTGCCAGCAGCTTAGGGACTAGCACAGATACGCAGTATTTT
J gene: TRBJ2-1; V gene: TRBV4-1; D gene: NA; clone size: NA; CDR3 protein: CASSQDGIAWNEQFF; CDR3 DNA: TGCGCCAGCAGCCAAGACGGGATAGCGTGGAATGAGCAGTTCTTC
J gene: TRBJ1-2; V gene: TRBV30; D gene: NA; clone size: NA; CDR3 protein: CAWSALGTHAAAGYTF; CDR3 DNA: TGTGCCTGGAGTGCCCTCGGGACTCACGCCGCGGCTGGCTACACCTTC
J gene: TRBJ1-5; V gene: TRBV18; D gene: TRBD1; clone size: NA; CDR3 protein: CASSPRQGVDQPQHF; CDR3 DNA: TGTGCCAGCTCACCACGCCAGGGGGTCGATCAGCCCCAGCATTTT
J gene: TRBJ2-1; V gene: TRBV5-1; D gene: TRBD2; clone size: NA; CDR3 protein: CASSASGGGPYNEQFF; CDR3 DNA: TGCGCCAGCAGCGCTAGCGGGGGGGGCCCCTACAATGAGCAGTTCTTC
J gene: TRBJ2-3; V gene: TRBV7-9; D gene: NA; clone size: once; CDR3 protein: CASSPGSTDTQYF; CDR3 DNA: TGTGCCAGCAGCCCGGGGTCCACAGATACGCAGTATTTT
J gene: TRBJ1-5; V gene: TRBV28; D gene: NA; clone size: NA; CDR3 protein: CASSLVRDNQPQHF; CDR3 DNA: TGTGCCAGCAGTTTGGTAAGGGACAATCAGCCCCAGCATTTT
J gene: TRBJ1-3; V gene: TRBV6-1; D gene: NA; clone size: NA; CDR3 protein: CASSGGVAGNTIYF; CDR3 DNA: TGTGCCAGCAGTGGGGGGGTGGCTGGAAACACCATATATTTT
J gene: TRBJ1-2; V gene: TRBV28; D gene: TRBD1; clone size: NA; CDR3 protein: CASSLPTGWGYTF; CDR3 DNA: TGTGCCAGCAGTTTACCGACAGGGTGGGGCTACACCTTC
J gene: TRBJ1-6; V gene: TRBV27; D gene: NA; clone size: NA; CDR3 protein: CASRQGTRDSPLHF; CDR3 DNA: TGTGCCAGCAGGCAGGGGACCCGGGATTCACCCCTCCACTTT
J gene: TRBJ2-1; V gene: TRBV19; D gene: TRBD2; clone size: NA; CDR3 protein: CASRGFSGTSRYEQFF; CDR3 DNA: TGTGCCAGTAGGGGGTTCTCCGGGACTAGCAGGTATGAGCAGTTCTTC
J gene: TRBJ2-1; V gene: TRBV7-2; D gene: NA; clone size: NA; CDR3 protein: CASSSLQGDEQFF; CDR3 DNA: TGTGCCAGCAGCTCCCTTCAGGGAGATGAGCAGTTCTTC
J gene: TRBJ1-4; V gene: TRBV2; D gene: TRBD1; clone size: NA; CDR3 protein: CASSGDRVTQKLFF; CDR3 DNA: TGTGCCAGCAGTGGGGACAGGGTAACGCAAAAACTGTTTTTT
J gene: TRBJ2-3; V gene: TRBV6-6; D gene: TRBD2; clone size: NA; CDR3 protein: CASSYSTSSSTDTQYF; CDR3 DNA: TGTGCCAGCAGTTACTCGACTAGCAGTAGCACAGATACGCAGTATTTT
J gene: TRBJ2-6; V gene: TRBV4-3; D gene: NA; clone size: NA; CDR3 protein: CASSQAERVLKSSGANVLTF; CDR3 DNA: TGCGCCAGCAGCCAAGCTGAGAGAGTACTTAAGAGCTCTGGGGCCAACGTCCTGACTTTC
J gene: TRBJ2-7; V gene: TRBV7-8; D gene: NA; clone size: NA; CDR3 protein: CASSLRLVEQYF; CDR3 DNA: TGTGCCAGCAGCCTCAGACTAGTCGAGCAGTACTTC
J gene: TRBJ1-6; V gene: TRBV19; D gene: TRBD1; clone size: NA; CDR3 protein: CASNWAGGSVSPLHF; CDR3 DNA: TGTGCCAGTAACTGGGCAGGGGGGTCCGTTTCACCCCTCCACTTT
J gene: TRBJ1-1; V gene: TRBV7-2; D gene: NA; clone size: NA; CDR3 protein: CASSVGYTEAFF; CDR3 DNA: TGTGCCAGCAGTGTAGGGTACACTGAAGCTTTCTTT
J gene: TRBJ1-4; V gene: TRBV18; D gene: NA; clone size: NA; CDR3 protein: CASSPQGNEKLFF; CDR3 DNA: TGTGCCAGCTCACCCCAGGGTAATGAAAAACTGTTTTTT
J gene: TRBJ2-5; V gene: TRBV7-2; D gene: NA; clone size: NA; CDR3 protein: CASSLAGGKETQYF; CDR3 DNA: TGTGCCAGCAGCTTAGCAGGCGGGAAAGAGACCCAGTACTTC
J gene: TRBJ2-1; V gene: TRBV28; D gene: NA; clone size: NA; CDR3 protein: CASNNRRGNEQFF; CDR3 DNA: TGTGCCAGCAACAACAGGAGGGGCAATGAGCAGTTCTTC
J gene: TRBJ2-3; V gene: TRBV7-2; D gene: TRBD2; clone size: NA; CDR3 protein: CASSLSGSVDTQYF; CDR3 DNA: TGTGCCAGCAGCTTAAGCGGGAGTGTAGATACGCAGTATTTT
J gene: TRBJ2-7; V gene: TRBV11-2; D gene: TRBD1; clone size: large; CDR3 protein: CASSPGQGPRREQYF; CDR3 DNA: TGTGCCAGCAGCCCTGGACAGGGGCCAAGGAGGGAGCAGTACTTC
J gene: TRBJ1-6; V gene: TRBV5-8; D gene: NA; clone size: NA; CDR3 protein: CASSSRPGTIMAPLHF; CDR3 DNA: TGTGCCAGCAGCTCGAGGCCCGGGACAATTATGGCCCCCCTCCACTTT
J gene: TRBJ2-1; V gene: TRBV7-2; D gene: TRBD2; clone size: NA; CDR3 protein: CASSFFGGGRRKPYNEQFF; CDR3 DNA: TGTGCCAGCAGCTTTTTCGGGGGGGGCCGTAGGAAACCTTACAATGAGCAGTTCTTC
J gene: TRBJ1-1; V gene: TRBV2; D gene: NA; clone size: once; CDR3 protein: CASSGLNTEAFF; CDR3 DNA: TGTGCCAGCAGTGGGTTGAACACTGAAGCTTTCTTT
J gene: TRBJ1-6; V gene: TRBV6-5; D gene: NA; clone size: NA; CDR3 protein: CASSPRTVSPLHF; CDR3 DNA: TGTGCCAGCAGCCCTCGGACAGTTTCACCCCTCCACTTT
J gene: TRBJ2-4; V gene: TRBV4-1; D gene: NA; clone size: NA; CDR3 protein: CASSQGREFLAKNIQYF; CDR3 DNA: TGCGCCAGCAGCCAAGGTCGCGAATTCCTAGCCAAAAACATTCAGTACTTC
J gene: TRBJ1-3; V gene: TRBV19; D gene: NA; clone size: NA; CDR3 protein: CASSIFGGSSGNTIYF; CDR3 DNA: TGTGCCAGTAGTATTTTTGGGGGAAGCTCTGGAAACACCATATATTTT
J gene: TRBJ2-7; V gene: TRBV28; D gene: TRBD1; clone size: NA; CDR3 protein: CASESPGQAYEQYF; CDR3 DNA: TGTGCCAGCGAATCTCCGGGACAGGCCTACGAGCAGTACTTC
J gene: TRBJ1-1; V gene: TRBV2; D gene: NA; clone size: NA; CDR3 protein: CASRAGRPNTEAFF; CDR3 DNA: TGTGCCAGCAGGGCGGGCAGACCGAACACTGAAGCTTTCTTT
J gene: TRBJ1-6; V gene: TRBV2; D gene: NA; clone size: NA; CDR3 protein: CASSEQGLLLTYNSPLHF; CDR3 DNA: TGTGCCAGCAGTGAACAGGGCTTACTTTTAACCTATAATTCACCCCTCCACTTT
J gene: TRBJ1-3; V gene: TRBV7-2; D gene: NA; clone size: NA; CDR3 protein: CASSSGFNSGNTIYF; CDR3 DNA: TGTGCCAGCAGCTCGGGGTTCAACTCTGGAAACACCATATATTTT
J gene: TRBJ2-5; V gene: TRBV19; D gene: TRBD1; clone size: NA; CDR3 protein: CASSMRGQGRETQYF; CDR3 DNA: TGTGCCAGTAGTATGAGGGGACAGGGACGGGAGACCCAGTACTTC
J gene: TRBJ1-4; V gene: TRBV2; D gene: NA; clone size: NA; CDR3 protein: CASSGTANEKLFF; CDR3 DNA: TGTGCCAGCAGTGGGACAGCTAATGAAAAACTGTTTTTT
J gene: TRBJ2-1; V gene: TRBV4-1; D gene: TRBD2; clone size: NA; CDR3 protein: CASSQDRSLAGNNEQFF; CDR3 DNA: TGCGCCAGCAGCCAAGATCGCAGTCTAGCGGGTAACAATGAGCAGTTCTTC
J gene: TRBJ2-1; V gene: TRBV4-2; D gene: NA; clone size: NA; CDR3 protein: CASSQDGGTSYNEQFF; CDR3 DNA: TGTGCCAGCAGCCAAGATGGAGGGACCTCCTACAATGAGCAGTTCTTC
J gene: TRBJ1-5; V gene: TRBV6-1; D gene: NA; clone size: NA; CDR3 protein: CASSEPIRRAKQPQHF; CDR3 DNA: TGTGCCAGCAGTGAACCCATCAGAAGGGCTAAGCAGCCCCAGCATTTT
J gene: TRBJ1-2; V gene: TRBV4-1; D gene: TRBD1; clone size: few; CDR3 protein: CASSTRSDRGGGYTF; CDR3 DNA: TGCGCCAGCAGCACCCGCTCGGACAGGGGTGGTGGCTACACCTTC
J gene: TRBJ2-7; V gene: TRBV28; D gene: NA; clone size: NA; CDR3 protein: CASRTQGYEQYF; CDR3 DNA: TGTGCCAGTCGTACCCAGGGCTACGAGCAGTACTTC
J gene: TRBJ2-5; V gene: TRBV19; D gene: TRBD1; clone size: few; CDR3 protein: CASSISSGTGGETQYF; CDR3 DNA: TGTGCCAGTAGTATTTCCTCCGGGACAGGGGGGGAGACCCAGTACTTC
J gene: TRBJ1-5; V gene: TRBV6-5; D gene: NA; clone size: NA; CDR3 protein: CASSDLGNQPQHF; CDR3 DNA: TGTGCCAGCAGCGACCTGGGCAATCAGCCCCAGCATTTT
J gene: TRBJ2-5; V gene: TRBV5-8; D gene: NA; clone size: NA; CDR3 protein: CASTPGTGTQETQYF; CDR3 DNA: TGTGCCAGCACCCCGGGGACGGGTACTCAAGAGACCCAGTACTTC
J gene: TRBJ1-2; V gene: TRBV14; D gene: NA; clone size: NA; CDR3 protein: CASSQAWGSNYGYTF; CDR3 DNA: TGTGCCAGCAGCCAAGCGTGGGGCAGCAACTATGGCTACACCTTC
J gene: TRBJ2-3; V gene: TRBV4-3; D gene: NA; clone size: NA; CDR3 protein: CASSQGGPREWTDTQYF; CDR3 DNA: TGCGCCAGCAGCCAAGGGGGGCCGCGGGAGTGGACAGATACGCAGTATTTT
J gene: TRBJ2-5; V gene: TRBV28; D gene: TRBD2; clone size: NA; CDR3 protein: CASNTLSGYQETQYF; CDR3 DNA: TGTGCCAGCAATACGCTTAGCGGGTACCAAGAGACCCAGTACTTC
J gene: TRBJ1-6; V gene: TRBV7-3; D gene: TRBD1; clone size: NA; CDR3 protein: CASSEAGTGLNSPLHF; CDR3 DNA: TGTGCCAGCAGCGAAGCCGGGACAGGTCTAAATTCACCCCTCCACTTT